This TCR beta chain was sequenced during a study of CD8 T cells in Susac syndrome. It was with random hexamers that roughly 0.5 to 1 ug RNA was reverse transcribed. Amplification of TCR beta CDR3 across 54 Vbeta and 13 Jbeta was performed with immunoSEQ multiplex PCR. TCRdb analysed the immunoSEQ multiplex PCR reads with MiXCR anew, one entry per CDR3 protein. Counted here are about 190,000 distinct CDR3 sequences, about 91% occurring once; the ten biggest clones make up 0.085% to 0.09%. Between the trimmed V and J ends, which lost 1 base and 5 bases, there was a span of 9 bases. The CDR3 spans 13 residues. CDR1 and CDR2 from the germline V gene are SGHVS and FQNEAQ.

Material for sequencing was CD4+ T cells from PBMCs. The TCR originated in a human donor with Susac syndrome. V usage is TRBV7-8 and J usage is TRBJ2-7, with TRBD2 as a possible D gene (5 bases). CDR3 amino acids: CASSLVRVNEQYF. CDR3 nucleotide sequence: TGTGCCAGCAGCTTAGTGCGGGTCAACGAGCAGTACTTC.